These T cell receptor beta chains were read from a single sample in a study of blood T cell repertoires in COVID-19. Here immunoSEQ multiplex PCR was the method, and the copy in TCRdb shows in-frame clones only, minus some. The repertoire consists of around 230,000 clones, with about four fifths occurring once and the leading ten covering 8.2%. The sample taken for sequencing was peripheral blood. These receptors were taken from a woman in her forties or fifties with acute or convalescent COVID-19. Each CDR3 is given with its conserved first and last residue. D genes are given only for firm matches. The size of a clone is reported for some rows only, either as once, few or many, or as a class for expanded clones.

TRBV5-5	15	.	TRBJ2-2	.	TGTGCCAGCAGCTTTATCCGACAGAACACCGGGGAGCTGTTTTTT	CASSFIRQNTGELFF
TRBV7-2	15	.	TRBJ1-1	TRBD1	TGTGCCAGCAGCCTAGAAGGGGGCTCAGGTACTGAAGCTTTCTTT	CASSLEGGSGTEAFF
TRBV5-1	14	.	TRBJ1-2	TRBD1	TGCGCCAGCAGCGTGCCGGGACAGGGTGGAGGCTACACCTTC	CASSVPGQGGGYTF
TRBV19	17	.	TRBJ2-1	.	TGTGCCAGTAGTCCTCCCAACCGGTGGGAGTTCCACAATGAGCAGTTCTTC	CASSPPNRWEFHNEQFF
TRBV18	15	.	TRBJ2-3	.	TGTGCCAGCTCACCAGTTATGAGGATAACAGATACGCAGTATTTT	CASSPVMRITDTQYF
TRBV2	15	.	TRBJ2-5	TRBD2	TGTGCCAGCAGTTGGGGGACTAGCGCAAAAGAGACCCAGTACTTC	CASSWGTSAKETQYF
TRBV7-8	18	.	TRBJ1-1	.	TGTGCCAGCAGCTTATCGTTCGGACAGAGGGGCGTGAACACTGAAGCTTTCTTT	CASSLSFGQRGVNTEAFF
TRBV19	14	.	TRBJ2-7	.	TGTGCCAGTAGTATCCAGGGGAGCTCCTACGAGCAGTACTTC	CASSIQGSSYEQYF
TRBV9	15	.	TRBJ2-1	.	TGTGCCAGCAGCGTAGCTCCTACTAGCAGGGATGAGCAGTTCTTC	CASSVAPTSRDEQFF
TRBV14	13	few	TRBJ1-2	.	TGTGCCAGCAGCCAACAATTTGACTATGGCTACACCTTC	CASSQQFDYGYTF
TRBV5-5	14	.	TRBJ1-5	.	TGTGCCAGCAGTAATACAGGGTCTGGCCAGCCCCAGCATTTT	CASSNTGSGQPQHF
TRBV28	19	.	TRBJ1-1	TRBD1	TGTGCCAGCAGTTTTTCCGGGGCAGGGGGCGGAATAATGAACACTGAAGCTTTCTTT	CASSFSGAGGGIMNTEAFF
TRBV24-1	16	.	TRBJ2-1	TRBD2	TGTGCCACCAGTGATTTCGGGACTAGGTCCCTCAATGAGCAGTTCTTC	CATSDFGTRSLNEQFF
TRBV19	14	.	TRBJ1-2	.	TGTGCCAGTAGTATTGGATTCCAGGCGAGCGGGTACACCTTC	CASSIGFQASGYTF
TRBV19	13	.	TRBJ1-2	.	TGTGCCAGTAGTTCGGACACCTACTATGGCTACACCTTC	CASSSDTYYGYTF
TRBV12-3/TRBV12-4	12	.	TRBJ2-5	.	TGTGCCAGCAGTCGACTAGGAAAGACCCAGTACTTC	CASSRLGKTQYF
TRBV7-2	14	.	TRBJ1-4	TRBD1	TGTGCCAGCAGCTTAGGACAGGGGATAGAAAAACTGTTTTTT	CASSLGQGIEKLFF
TRBV5-1	14	.	TRBJ2-1	TRBD1	TGCGCCAGCAGCTTTCTGACAGGGGGGAATGAGCAGTTCTTC	CASSFLTGGNEQFF
TRBV5-1	15	.	TRBJ1-2	TRBD1	TGCGCCAGCAGCTTGGGGGACAGGGGGTATGATGGCTACACCTTC	CASSLGDRGYDGYTF
TRBV28	14	.	TRBJ1-6	.	TGTGCCAGCAGTCCTATAACAGGGTATTCACCCCTCCACTTT	CASSPITGYSPLHF
TRBV9	12	.	TRBJ2-2	.	TGTGCCAGCAGCGTAGGTGAGAGGGAGCTGTTTTTT	CASSVGERELFF
TRBV6-5	14	.	TRBJ1-1	.	TGTGCCAGCAGTTACACCAGGGGTAACACTGAAGCTTTCTTT	CASSYTRGNTEAFF
TRBV6-2/TRBV6-3	14	.	TRBJ2-1	.	TGTGCCAGCAGTTACGGAGGGCCTTACAATGAGCAGTTCTTC	CASSYGGPYNEQFF
TRBV5-1	15	.	TRBJ1-6	TRBD1	TGCGCCAGCAGCTTGGGGACAGGGCAGAGTTCACCCCTCCACTTT	CASSLGTGQSSPLHF
TRBV7-2	17	.	TRBJ2-4	TRBD2	TGTGCCAGCAGCTCAGTCGGGACTAGCGGGGTGCAAAACATTCAGTACTTC	CASSSVGTSGVQNIQYF
TRBV28	12	.	TRBJ2-7	.	TGTGCCAGCAGTTACTATTCCTACGAGCAGTACTTC	CASSYYSYEQYF
TRBV7-7	16	.	TRBJ2-1	TRBD1	TGTGCTAGCAGCTTTTCGCCAGGGGGCTCCTACAATGAGCAGTTCTTC	CASSFSPGGSYNEQFF
TRBV27	14	once	TRBJ2-7	TRBD2	TGTGCCAGCAGTCTCCTAGCGGACACCTACGAGCAGTACTTC	CASSLLADTYEQYF
TRBV12-3/TRBV12-4	13	.	TRBJ1-2	.	TGTGCCAGCAGTTTCGGGGGAACTTATGGCTACACCTTC	CASSFGGTYGYTF
TRBV5-6	13	.	TRBJ2-7	.	TGTGCCAGCAGCTTGGACAGCCGCTACGAGCAGTACTTC	CASSLDSRYEQYF
TRBV5-1	19	.	TRBJ2-1	.	TGCGCCAGCAGCTCTGGGGCCTCTCTAGGGCCCAGCACCTACAATGAGCAGTTCTTC	CASSSGASLGPSTYNEQFF
TRBV5-1	13	.	TRBJ1-1	.	TGCGCCAGCAGCTTGGATATGAACACTGAAGCTTTCTTT	CASSLDMNTEAFF
TRBV5-1	14	.	TRBJ2-7	TRBD1	TGCGCCAGCAGCTTTGGGACAGGGGCGTATGAGCAGTACTTC	CASSFGTGAYEQYF
TRBV6-5	14	.	TRBJ2-5	.	TGTGCCAGCTCCACACGGACACCCCTCGAGACCCAGTACTTC	CASSTRTPLETQYF
TRBV10-3	16	.	TRBJ1-2	TRBD1	TGTGCCATCAGTGAGTCCCTGGGGACAGCCGACCATGGCTACACCTTC	CAISESLGTADHGYTF
TRBV3-1/TRBV3-2	12	.	TRBJ2-7	TRBD2	TGTGCCAGCAGCCATGGGGGGGACGAGCAGTACTTC	CASSHGGDEQYF
TRBV2	15	.	TRBJ2-7	.	TGTGCCAGCAGTGATGGAGGGAGTCCCTCAGACGAGCAGTACTTC	CASSDGGSPSDEQYF
TRBV4-1	13	.	TRBJ2-5	TRBD2	TGCGCCAGCAGCCACTCGGGAGGAGAGACCCAGTACTTC	CASSHSGGETQYF
TRBV30	13	few	TRBJ2-2	.	TGTGCCTGGGCGGGCGCGAACACCGGGGAGCTGTTTTTT	CAWAGANTGELFF
TRBV7-6	17	.	TRBJ2-5	TRBD2	TGTGCCAGCAGCTTAGCAGACCAACTAGCGGGAATCGAGACCCAGTACTTC	CASSLADQLAGIETQYF
TRBV5-5	15	.	TRBJ1-1	.	TGTGCCAGCAGCCCCCCACCACAGGGAAACACTGAAGCTTTCTTT	CASSPPPQGNTEAFF
TRBV5-5	14	.	TRBJ1-5	.	TGTGCCAGCAGCTTGGTATCGGGAGGTCAGCCCCAGCATTTT	CASSLVSGGQPQHF
TRBV24-1	14	.	TRBJ2-2	TRBD2	TGTGCCACCAGGGGTTCCGGGGGGACCGGGGAGCTGTTTTTT	CATRGSGGTGELFF
TRBV6-5	15	few	TRBJ1-3	.	TGTGCCAGCTCCATGAGGGGCGGACAGAGGGACACCATATATTTT	CASSMRGGQRDTIYF
TRBV6-1	14	once	TRBJ2-2	TRBD1	TGTGCCACCCCGGACAGGGAGGACACCGGGGAGCTGTTTTTT	CATPDREDTGELFF
TRBV7-3	16	few	TRBJ1-1	TRBD1	TGTGCCAGCAGCTTAAAACCAACAGGGGGCAACACTGAAGCTTTCTTT	CASSLKPTGGNTEAFF
TRBV15	16	.	TRBJ2-7	TRBD1	TGTGCCACCAGCAGGGACCCGACAGGGTCCTACGTCGAGCAGTACTTC	CATSRDPTGSYVEQYF
TRBV19	15	few	TRBJ1-6	.	TGTGCCAGTAGTACCAGAGGACTGTCTAATTCACCCCTCCACTTT	CASSTRGLSNSPLHF
TRBV11-2	15	.	TRBJ1-6	.	TGTGCCAGCAGACCTGGGGGGGCGAGTAATTCACCCCTCCACTTT	CASRPGGASNSPLHF
TRBV2	13	.	TRBJ1-3	.	TGTGCCAGCAGGGCAGGGGCTGGAAACACCATATATTTT	CASRAGAGNTIYF
TRBV28	17	.	TRBJ2-7	TRBD1	TGTGCCAGCACCACTCACTCATGGGGGACAGTTCCCTACGAGCAGTACTTC	CASTTHSWGTVPYEQYF
TRBV6-5	15	.	TRBJ2-1	.	TGTGCCAGCAGTTACGGGGGGGGCGGGAACAATGAGCAGTTCTTC	CASSYGGGGNNEQFF